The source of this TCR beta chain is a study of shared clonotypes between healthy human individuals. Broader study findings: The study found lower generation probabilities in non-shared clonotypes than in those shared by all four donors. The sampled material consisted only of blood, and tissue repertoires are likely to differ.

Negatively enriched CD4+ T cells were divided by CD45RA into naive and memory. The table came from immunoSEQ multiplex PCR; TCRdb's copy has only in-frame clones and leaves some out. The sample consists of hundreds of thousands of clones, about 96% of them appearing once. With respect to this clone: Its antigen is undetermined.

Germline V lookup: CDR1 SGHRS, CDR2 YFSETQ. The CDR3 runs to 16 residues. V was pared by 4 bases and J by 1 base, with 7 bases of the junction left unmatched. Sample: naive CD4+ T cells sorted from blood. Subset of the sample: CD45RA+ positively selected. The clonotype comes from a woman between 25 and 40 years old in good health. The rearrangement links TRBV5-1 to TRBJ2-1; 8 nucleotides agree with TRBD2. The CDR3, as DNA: TGCGCCAGCAGCCTGAGCGGGGGAGGGTCCTACAATGAGCAGTTCTTC. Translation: CASSLSGGGSYNEQFF.